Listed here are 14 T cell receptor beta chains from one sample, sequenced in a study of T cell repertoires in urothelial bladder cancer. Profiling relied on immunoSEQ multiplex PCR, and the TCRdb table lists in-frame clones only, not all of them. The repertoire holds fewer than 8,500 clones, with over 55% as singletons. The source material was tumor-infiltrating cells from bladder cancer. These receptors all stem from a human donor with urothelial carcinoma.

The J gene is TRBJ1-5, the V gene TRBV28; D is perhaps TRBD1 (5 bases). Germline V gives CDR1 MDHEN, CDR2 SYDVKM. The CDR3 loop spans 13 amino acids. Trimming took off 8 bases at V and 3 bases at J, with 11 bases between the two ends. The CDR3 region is CASAQGFNQPQHF. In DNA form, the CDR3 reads TGTGCCAGCGCCCAGGGTTTCAATCAGCCCCAGCATTTT.

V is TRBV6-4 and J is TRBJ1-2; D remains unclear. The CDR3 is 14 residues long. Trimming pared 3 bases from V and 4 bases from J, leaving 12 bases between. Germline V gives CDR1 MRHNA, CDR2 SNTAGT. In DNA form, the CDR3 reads TGTGCCAGCAGTGAGGGGTCAGGAAGCTATGGCTACACCTTC. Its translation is CASSEGSGSYGYTF.

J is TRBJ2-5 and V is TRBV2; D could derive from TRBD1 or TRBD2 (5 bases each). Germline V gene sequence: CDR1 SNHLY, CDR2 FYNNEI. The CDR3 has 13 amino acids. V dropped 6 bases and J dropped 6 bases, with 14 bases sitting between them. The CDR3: CASSGTVGKTQYF. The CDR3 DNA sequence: TGTGCCAGCAGCGGGACCGTGGGCAAGACCCAGTACTTC.

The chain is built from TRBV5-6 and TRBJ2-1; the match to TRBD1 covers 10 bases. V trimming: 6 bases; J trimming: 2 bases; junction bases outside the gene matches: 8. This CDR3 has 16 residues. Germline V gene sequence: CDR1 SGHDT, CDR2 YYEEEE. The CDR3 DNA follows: TGTGCCAGCATCGTCCTGGGGACAGGGGCCTACAATGAGCAGTTCTTC. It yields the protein CASIVLGTGAYNEQFF.

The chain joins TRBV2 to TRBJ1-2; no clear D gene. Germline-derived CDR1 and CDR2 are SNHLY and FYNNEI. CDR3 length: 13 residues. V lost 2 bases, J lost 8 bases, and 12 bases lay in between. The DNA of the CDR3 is TGTGCCAGCAGTGAAAGTATAGGGCCCGGCTACACCTTC. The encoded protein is CASSESIGPGYTF.

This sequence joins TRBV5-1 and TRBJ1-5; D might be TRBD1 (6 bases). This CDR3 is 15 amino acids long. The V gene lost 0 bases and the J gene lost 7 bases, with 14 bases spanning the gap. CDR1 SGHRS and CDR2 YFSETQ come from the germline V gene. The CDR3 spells CASSLGGGPGQPQHF. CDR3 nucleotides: TGCGCCAGCAGCTTGGGGGGGGGCCCAGGGCAGCCCCAGCATTTT.

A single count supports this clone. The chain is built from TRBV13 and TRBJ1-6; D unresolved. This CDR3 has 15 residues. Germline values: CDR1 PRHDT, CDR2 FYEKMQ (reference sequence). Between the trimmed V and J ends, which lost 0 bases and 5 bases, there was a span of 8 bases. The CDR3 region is CASSLGGGDNSPLHF. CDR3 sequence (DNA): TGTGCCAGCAGCTTAGGAGGCGGGGATAATTCACCCCTCCACTTT.

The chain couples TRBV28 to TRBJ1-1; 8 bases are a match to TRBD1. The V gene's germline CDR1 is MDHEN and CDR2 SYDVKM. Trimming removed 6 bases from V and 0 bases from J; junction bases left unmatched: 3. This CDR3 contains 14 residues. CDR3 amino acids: CASSPGGLNTEAFF. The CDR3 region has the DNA TGTGCCAGCAGCCCAGGGGGCCTGAACACTGAAGCTTTCTTT.

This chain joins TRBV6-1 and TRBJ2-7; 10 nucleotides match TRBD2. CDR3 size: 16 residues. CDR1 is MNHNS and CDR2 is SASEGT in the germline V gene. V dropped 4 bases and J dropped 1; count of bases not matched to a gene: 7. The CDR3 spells CASSALERGGSYEQYF. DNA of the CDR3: TGTGCCAGCAGTGCGCTGGAGCGGGGGGGTTCCTACGAGCAGTACTTC.

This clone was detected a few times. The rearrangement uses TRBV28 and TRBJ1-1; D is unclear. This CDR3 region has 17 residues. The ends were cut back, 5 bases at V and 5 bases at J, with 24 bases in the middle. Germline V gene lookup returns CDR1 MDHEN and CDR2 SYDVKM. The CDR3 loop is CASSGIRASEVGTEAFF. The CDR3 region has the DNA TGTGCCAGCAGTGGGATCCGGGCCTCGGAGGTAGGGACTGAAGCTTTCTTT.

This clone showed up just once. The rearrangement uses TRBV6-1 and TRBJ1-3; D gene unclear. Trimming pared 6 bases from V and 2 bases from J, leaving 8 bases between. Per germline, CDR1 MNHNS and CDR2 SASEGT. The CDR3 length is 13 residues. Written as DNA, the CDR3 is TGTGCCAGCAGAGCAGATCCTGGAAACACCATATATTTT. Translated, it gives CASRADPGNTIYF.

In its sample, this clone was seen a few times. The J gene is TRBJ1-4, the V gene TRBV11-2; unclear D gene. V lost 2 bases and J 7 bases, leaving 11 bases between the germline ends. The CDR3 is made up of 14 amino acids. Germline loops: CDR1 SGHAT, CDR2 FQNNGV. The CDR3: CASSLNGIREKLFF. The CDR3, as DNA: TGTGCCAGCAGCTTAAACGGTATACGTGAAAAACTGTTTTTT.

CDR3 sequence reads: CASSGTGRTQPQHF. The DNA of the CDR3 is TGTGCCAGCAGTGGGACAGGGCGGACTCAGCCCCAGCATTTT. The rearrangement uses TRBV2 and TRBJ1-5, with 8 bases matching TRBD1. Germline CDR1 reads SNHLY; CDR2 reads FYNNEI. J lost 6 bases, V lost 4 bases, and 5 bases had no gene match. The CDR3 loop spans 14 amino acids.

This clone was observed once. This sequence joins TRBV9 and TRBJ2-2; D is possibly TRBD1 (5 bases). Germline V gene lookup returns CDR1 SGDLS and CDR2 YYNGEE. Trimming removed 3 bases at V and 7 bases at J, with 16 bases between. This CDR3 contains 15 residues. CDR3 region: CASSALTSGIGELFF. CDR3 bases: TGTGCCAGCAGCGCGTTGACATCAGGGATCGGGGAGCTGTTTTTT.